Sequencing of this T cell receptor beta chain was carried out in a study of blood T cells in healthy people across ages. A sample-barcoded 5' primer and a J-beta primer mix were used in a second PCR of roughly 7 to 12 cycles. No fewer than 3 million CDR3-containing paired-end reads came from each sample. Via MiXCR, TCRdb re-called the 5' RACE reads, giving one row per CDR3 protein. The sample lists about 730,000 distinct CDR3 sequences; roughly 43% were seen once. Study-wide results and caveats: A strong correlation was seen between TCR beta diversity and naive T cell percentage. Those diversity estimates obtained from one million T cells were thought to be underestimates.

For this clonotype: The antigen is not known.

The CDR3 extends over 19 amino acids. Unmatched junction bases numbered 16, after V lost 2 bases and J lost 6 bases. Germline V lookup: CDR1 SQVTM, CDR2 ANQGSEA. This sequence originates from a woman aged 55-70 years in good health. The sequencing sample was made of blood. The chain has TRBV29-1 and TRBJ2-1; 13 nucleotides align to TRBD2. In DNA form, the CDR3 reads TGCAGCGTTGAAAGACCCCAAGGACTAGCGGGAGAAGGTTTCAATGAGCAGTTCTTC. Protein sequence: CSVERPQGLAGEGFNEQFF.